The source of this TCR beta chain is a study of blood T cell repertoires in COVID-19. The study recruited people aged about 18 to 90 years across about two dozen US areas. TCRdb's table, derived via immunoSEQ multiplex PCR, lists solely in-frame clones and lacks some. This repertoire shows fewer than 200,000 clones, 78% found once; its top ten account for around a sixth. Trimming at V came to 5 bases and at J to 7 bases, leaving 8 bases not matched to a gene. Looked up from germline, CDR1 is KGHSH and CDR2 is LQKENI. This CDR3 has 14 residues. This sequence originates from a woman aged 50 to 60 who had recovered from COVID-19. V and J are TRBV18 and TRBJ1-1; TRBD1 matches at 9 bases. Sequencing was performed on PBMCs or T cells enriched from blood (not recorded which). This CDR3 is CASSSQGAGGEAFF. CDR3 bases: TGTGCCAGCTCATCACAGGGGGCTGGTGGTGAAGCTTTCTTT.